The clone carrying this T cell receptor beta chain was seen more than once but under ten times. Per the germline V gene, CDR1 is LNHDA and CDR2 is SQIVND (reference sequence). Trimming removed 4 bases at V and 0 bases at J, with 7 bases between. CDR3 length: 14 residues. The sample belongs to a study of T cell changes during pregnancy in multiple sclerosis. The table came from immunoSEQ multiplex PCR; TCRdb's copy has only in-frame clones and leaves some out. The sample lists 80,000 or so clones; roughly 94% were seen once. The V gene is TRBV19, the J gene TRBJ1-5; D remains ambiguous. The receptor's source is a female donor in good health, enrolled as a control in a pregnancy study. This specimen consisted of peripheral blood, obtained in the second trimester of pregnancy. In nucleotides, the CDR3 is TGTGCCAGTAGTACGCGGTATAGCAATCAGCCCCAGCATTTT. This gives the protein CASSTRYSNQPQHF.